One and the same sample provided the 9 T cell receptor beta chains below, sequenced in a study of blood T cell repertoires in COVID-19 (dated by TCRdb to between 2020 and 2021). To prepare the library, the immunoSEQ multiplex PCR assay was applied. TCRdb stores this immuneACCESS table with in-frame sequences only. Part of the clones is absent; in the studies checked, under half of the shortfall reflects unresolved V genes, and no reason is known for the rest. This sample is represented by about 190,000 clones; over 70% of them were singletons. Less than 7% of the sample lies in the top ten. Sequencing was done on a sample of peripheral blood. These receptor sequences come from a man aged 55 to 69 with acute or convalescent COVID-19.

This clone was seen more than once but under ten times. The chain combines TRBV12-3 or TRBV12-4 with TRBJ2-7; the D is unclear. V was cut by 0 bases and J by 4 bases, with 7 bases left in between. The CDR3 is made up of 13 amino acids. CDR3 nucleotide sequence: TGTGCCAGCAGTTTAGCGGTAGCTTACGAGCAGTACTTC. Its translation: CASSLAVAYEQYF.

CDR3 region: CASSPPVSGMRNEQFF. CDR3 sequence (DNA): TGTGCCAGCTCACCACCGGTTAGCGGGATGCGCAATGAGCAGTTCTTC. The chain carries TRBV18 and TRBJ2-1; TRBD2 agrees at 8 bases. Germline trimming cut 0 bases from V and 6 bases from J; bases unmatched to any gene: 7. Germline CDR1 is KGHSH and CDR2 is LQKENI. The CDR3 is 16 amino acids.

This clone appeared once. The CDR3 sequence is CAWGQGAVNQPQHF. The CDR3 nucleotides read TGTGCCTGGGGACAGGGGGCCGTCAATCAGCCCCAGCATTTT. The chain has TRBV30 and TRBJ1-5; 11 bases line up with TRBD1. Per the germline V gene, CDR1 is GTSNPN and CDR2 is SVGIG (reference sequence). The CDR3 contains 14 residues. Trimming at V came to 5 bases and at J to 3 bases, leaving 3 bases not matched to a gene. Drawing the rest from reference TRBV30 and TRBJ1-5, the complete variable domain is SQTIHQWPATLVQPVGSPLSLECTVEGTSNPNLYWYRQAAGRGLQLLFYSVGIGQISSEVPQNLSASRPQDRQFILSSKKLLLSDSGFYLCAWGQGAVNQPQHFGDGTRLSIL.

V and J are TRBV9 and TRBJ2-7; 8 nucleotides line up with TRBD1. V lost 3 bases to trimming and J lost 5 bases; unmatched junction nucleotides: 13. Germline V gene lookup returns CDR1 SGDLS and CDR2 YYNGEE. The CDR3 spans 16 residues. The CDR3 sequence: CASSDSLGTGGNEQYF. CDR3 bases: TGTGCCAGCAGCGATTCCCTTGGGACAGGCGGAAACGAGCAGTACTTC.

The DNA of the CDR3 is TGCGCCAGCAGCTTGGGAGACTACAATGAGCAGTTCTTC. Protein sequence: CASSLGDYNEQFF. The gene calls are TRBV5-1 and TRBJ2-1; D is ambiguous. CDR3 length: 13 amino acids. Germline CDR1 SGHRS, CDR2 YFSETQ. The V gene lost 0 bases and the J gene lost 3 bases, with 4 bases spanning the gap.

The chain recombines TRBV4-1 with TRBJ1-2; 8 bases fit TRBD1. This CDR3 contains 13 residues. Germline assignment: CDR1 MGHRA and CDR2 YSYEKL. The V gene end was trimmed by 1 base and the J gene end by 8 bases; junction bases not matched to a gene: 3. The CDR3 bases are TGCGCCAGCAGCCAAGTCAGGGGGCGAGGCTACACCTTC. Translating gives CASSQVRGRGYTF.

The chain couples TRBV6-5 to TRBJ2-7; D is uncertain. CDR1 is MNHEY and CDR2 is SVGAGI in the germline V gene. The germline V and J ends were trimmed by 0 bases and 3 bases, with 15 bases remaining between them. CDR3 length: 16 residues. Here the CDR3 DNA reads TGTGCCAGCAGTTACTCGAGTGGATCGAACTACTACGAGCAGTACTTC. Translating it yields CASSYSSGSNYYEQYF.

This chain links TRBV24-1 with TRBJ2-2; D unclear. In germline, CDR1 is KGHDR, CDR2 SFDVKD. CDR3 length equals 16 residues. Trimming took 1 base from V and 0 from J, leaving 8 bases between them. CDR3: CATSDFTSANTGELFF. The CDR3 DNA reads TGTGCCACCAGTGATTTTACATCCGCGAACACCGGGGAGCTGTTTTTT.

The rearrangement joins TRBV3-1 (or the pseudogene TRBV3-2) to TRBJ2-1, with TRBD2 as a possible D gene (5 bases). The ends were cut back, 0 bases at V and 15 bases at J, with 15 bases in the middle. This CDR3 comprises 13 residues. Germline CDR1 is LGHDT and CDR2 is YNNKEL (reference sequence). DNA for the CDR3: TGTGCCAGCAGCCAAGATCGGGCGGGCCCAGGGTTCTTC. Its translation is CASSQDRAGPGFF.